The 30 T cell receptor beta chains presented below share a single source sample, sequenced in a study of coeliac disease. Points from the study as a whole: In active celiac disease, intraepithelial and lamina propria TRB and TRG repertoires were less clonal than controls.

Repertoires were generated with immunoSEQ multiplex PCR, while TCRdb's copy carries only in-frame clones and drops some. The sample holds a few thousand clones; around two thirds are singletons and the top ten take approximately 10%. For these TCRs, the target antigens are not known. Material for sequencing was intraepithelial lymphocytes from the gut. The receptors stem from a woman aged 18-29 years with active celiac disease.

V usage is TRBV19 and J usage is TRBJ2-1, with a possible D match to TRBD1 (6 bases). Trimming pared 3 bases from V and 2 bases from J, leaving 11 bases between. Germline V gene sequence: CDR1 LNHDA, CDR2 SQIVND (reference sequence). This CDR3 contains 15 residues. The DNA for the CDR3 is TGTGCCAGTAGTATGACGCAGGGGCCCTACAATGAGCAGTTCTTC. It specifies CASSMTQGPYNEQFF.

The chain is built from TRBV25-1 and TRBJ2-7; D might be TRBD1 (5 bases). The CDR3 consists of 12 residues. Trimming shortened V by 7 bases and J by 1 base, and 8 bases separated the two germline ends. Germline V gene lookup returns CDR1 MGHDK and CDR2 SYGVNS. The DNA for the CDR3 is TGTGCCAGCATGGGGCGGTCCTACGAGCAGTACTTC. Protein product: CASMGRSYEQYF.

The CDR3 region is CASSFQTSTGELFF. The CDR3 coding sequence is TGTGCCAGCAGTTTCCAGACTAGCACCGGGGAGCTGTTTTTT. The genes are TRBV6-1 and TRBJ2-2, with D perhaps matching TRBD2 (6 bases). CDR3 length equals 14 residues. Trimming took 5 bases from V and 4 from J, leaving 11 bases between them. Germline V gene lookup returns CDR1 MNHNS and CDR2 SASEGT.

The V gene is TRBV4-3, the J gene TRBJ2-3; TRBD2 matches 12 bases. The CDR3 consists of 18 residues. The ends lost 0 bases at V and 3 bases at J; junction bases unmatched: 7. CDR1 LGHNA and CDR2 YSLEER come from the germline V gene. The CDR3 sequence is CASSQDLASGGGTDTQYF. The CDR3 DNA reads TGCGCCAGCAGCCAAGACTTGGCTAGCGGGGGGGGGACAGATACGCAGTATTTT.

This clone was counted between two and nine times. Other nucleotide sequences in the sample specify the same CDR3. The V and J genes are TRBV29-1 and TRBJ1-1; D is undetermined. The CDR3 spans 12 residues. Trimming took off 5 bases at V and 5 bases at J, with 12 bases between the two ends. The V gene's germline CDR1 is SQVTM and CDR2 ANQGSEA. CDR3 bases: TGCAGCGTTCTCCGAGGCGGGACTGAAGCTTTCTTT. Translation: CSVLRGGTEAFF.

The rearrangement links TRBV6-4 to TRBJ2-1; D perhaps matches TRBD2 (5 bases). There are 15 residues in the CDR3. Germline values: CDR1 MRHNA, CDR2 SNTAGT. With 4 bases removed from V and 0 bases from J, the gap between germline ends came to 10 bases. The CDR3: CASSAELGSYNEQFF. CDR3 nucleotides: TGTGCCAGCAGTGCCGAACTAGGCTCCTACAATGAGCAGTTCTTC.

V gene TRBV27 combines with J gene TRBJ1-2; possible D gene TRBD1, 6 bases. Trimming took 6 bases from V and 12 from J, leaving 26 bases between them. The CDR3 is made up of 15 amino acids. Germline-derived CDR1 and CDR2 are MNHEY and SMNVEV (reference sequence). CDR3 nucleotides: TGTGCCAGCAGACCTCACCGGGACACCCTGAAGAGTGACACCTTC. This translates into CASRPHRDTLKSDTF.

The rearrangement links TRBV29-1 to TRBJ1-1, with a possible D match to TRBD1 (6 bases). Trimming pared 1 base from V and 2 bases from J, leaving 8 bases between. This CDR3 comprises 13 residues. Germline-derived CDR1 and CDR2 are SQVTM and ANQGSEA. In DNA, the CDR3 is TGCAGCGTTGAAGCACAGGGTAACACTGAAGCTTTCTTT. Its protein is CSVEAQGNTEAFF. Together with reference TRBV29-1 and TRBJ1-1, the CDR3 gives the full variable domain: SAVISQKPSRDICQRGTSLTIQCQVDSQVTMMFWYRQQPGQSLTLIATANQGSEATYESGFVIDKFPISRPNLTFSTLTVSNMSPEDSSIYLCSVEAQGNTEAFFGQGTRLTVV.

The V call is TRBV7-2, the J call TRBJ2-5; D possibly corresponds to TRBD2 (5 bases). Germline V gene sequence: CDR1 SGHTA, CDR2 FQGNSA. The CDR3 extends over 15 amino acids. V lost 1 base and J 5 bases, leaving 14 bases between the germline ends. The CDR3 here is CASSLGGSVVETQYF. CDR3 DNA: TGTGCCAGCAGCTTAGGAGGGAGCGTTGTGGAGACCCAGTACTTC.

V usage is TRBV15 and J usage is TRBJ2-1, with 10 bases matching TRBD1. CDR1 LNHNV and CDR2 YYDKDF come from the germline V gene (reference sequence). J lost 6 bases, V lost 1 base, and 0 bases had no gene match. This CDR3 spans 14 amino acids. The DNA of the CDR3 is TGTGCCACCAGCAGAGGACAGGGGGCCAATGAGCAGTTCTTC. It translates to CATSRGQGANEQFF.

This chain links TRBV5-1 with TRBJ2-5; the D gene is possibly TRBD1 (5 bases). CDR3 length: 14 amino acids. Germline V gives CDR1 SGHRS, CDR2 YFSETQ. V was shortened by 9 bases and J by 0 bases, with 15 bases between the two germline ends. CDR3 sequence: CANRPDRNQETQYF. The DNA of the CDR3 is TGCGCCAACAGGCCCGACAGAAACCAAGAGACCCAGTACTTC. The whole variable domain, remainder taken from reference TRBV5-1 and TRBJ2-5, is KAGVTQTPRYLIKTRGQQVTLSCSPISGHRSVSWYQQTPGQGLQFLFEYFSETQRNKGNFPGRFSGRQFSNSRSEMNVSTLELGDSALYLCANRPDRNQETQYFGPGTRLLVL.

The rearrangement uses TRBV6-5 and TRBJ1-5, with 7 positions matching TRBD1. The germline CDR1 and CDR2 sequences are MNHEY and SVGAGI. V was pared by 6 bases and J by 6 bases, with 11 bases of the junction left unmatched. This CDR3 is 15 amino acids long. CDR3 sequence reads: CASRGTGALGQPQHF. The CDR3 region has the DNA TGTGCCAGCAGGGGAACAGGGGCCCTGGGTCAGCCCCAGCATTTT.

The chain is built from TRBV29-1 and TRBJ1-5; weak D call: TRBD1 (5 bases). Looked up from germline, CDR1 is SQVTM and CDR2 is ANQGSEA. Trimming shortened V by 1 base and J by 6 bases, and 16 bases separated the two germline ends. The CDR3 runs to 15 residues. Here the CDR3 DNA reads TGCAGCGTTGAAGGGGGGGGGAATGGGGGTCAGCCCCAGCATTTT. It codes for CSVEGGGNGGQPQHF.

This chain joins TRBV29-1 and TRBJ1-1, with D unresolved. V was trimmed by 4 bases and J by 7 bases, leaving 10 bases between them. CDR3 length: 11 amino acids. Germline V lookup: CDR1 SQVTM, CDR2 ANQGSEA. CDR3 nucleotide sequence: TGCAGCGTTGCCCCCTGGAGTGAAGCTTTCTTT. This encodes CSVAPWSEAFF.

V is TRBV28 and J is TRBJ1-5, with D perhaps TRBD1 (5 bases). This CDR3 is 15 amino acids long. V lost 8 bases to trimming and J lost 0 bases, with 14 bases between them. The germline CDR1 and CDR2 sequences are MDHEN and SYDVKM. The CDR3 region is CASQGWYNSNQPQHF. In nucleotides, the CDR3 is TGTGCCAGCCAGGGCTGGTATAATAGCAATCAGCCCCAGCATTTT.

The rearrangement joins TRBV9 to TRBJ2-3; a weak D match, TRBD1 (6 bases). The CDR3 is made up of 15 amino acids. Germline values: CDR1 SGDLS, CDR2 YYNGEE. V shed 3 bases and J shed 2 bases, with 13 bases lying between them. DNA of the CDR3: TGTGCCAGCAGCGAATGGGACAAACCCACAGATACGCAGTATTTT. Amino acid sequence: CASSEWDKPTDTQYF.

The rearrangement joins TRBV29-1 to TRBJ2-7; D is possibly TRBD1 (5 bases). The CDR3 totals 14 residues. Deletions cut 1 base from V and 4 bases from J, with 14 bases between. The germline gives CDR1 SQVTM, CDR2 ANQGSEA. The CDR3 loop is CSVEVWQGRYEQYF. DNA of the CDR3: TGCAGCGTTGAAGTCTGGCAGGGAAGGTACGAGCAGTACTTC.

Only a few counts were recorded for this clone. The rearrangement uses TRBV9 and TRBJ1-2; 7 bases align to TRBD1. Per the germline V gene, CDR1 is SGDLS and CDR2 is YYNGEE. This CDR3 contains 13 residues. The junction had 0 bases not matched to a gene; V was cut back by 0 bases and J by 4 bases. Written as DNA, the CDR3 is TGTGCCAGCAGCGTAGGACAGGGCTATGGCTACACCTTC. It is translated as CASSVGQGYGYTF.

The V and J genes are TRBV2 and TRBJ2-1; TRBD1 matches at 9 bases. Losses at the gene ends were 1 base for V and 4 bases for J; bases not matched to a gene: 5. The CDR3 runs to 16 residues. Germline CDR1 reads SNHLY; CDR2 reads FYNNEI. The DNA for the CDR3 is TGTGCCAGCAGTGAAGATTCCGGGACAGGGTACAATGAGCAGTTCTTC. Translation: CASSEDSGTGYNEQFF.

This clone appeared a few times. This chain joins TRBV9 and TRBJ2-3, with 9 bases aligning to TRBD2. Germline CDR1 SGDLS, CDR2 YYNGEE. There are 15 residues in the CDR3. With 2 bases clipped from V and 1 base from J, the junction kept 2 bases outside the gene matches. DNA for the CDR3: TGTGCCAGCAGCGTTAGCGGGGGAGGCACAGATACGCAGTATTTT. This translates into CASSVSGGGTDTQYF.

J is TRBJ1-4 and V is TRBV19, with 7 bases that match TRBD1. V lost 5 bases to trimming and J lost 5 bases; unmatched junction nucleotides: 8. This CDR3 comprises 15 residues. Germline CDR1 is LNHDA and CDR2 is SQIVND (reference sequence). CDR3 residues: CASSPRTGANEKLFF. The CDR3 nucleotides are TGTGCCAGTAGTCCAAGGACAGGAGCGAATGAAAAACTGTTTTTT.

This clone was counted only a few times. The chain links TRBV5-5 to TRBJ1-5; D remains unclear. This CDR3 is built from 13 residues. Trimming stripped 1 base from V and 6 bases from J, with 8 bases between. Germline V lookup: CDR1 SGHKS, CDR2 YYEKEE (reference sequence). Here the CDR3 DNA reads TGTGCCAGCAGCTTGAGTGGCAGTCAGCCCCAGCATTTT. This codes for CASSLSGSQPQHF.

Comment on this clone: The same CDR3 is also encoded by other DNA sequences in this sample. The rearrangement joins TRBV6-6 to TRBJ1-1; 8 positions match TRBD1. CDR1 and CDR2 (germline): MNHNY, SVGAGI (reference sequence). The CDR3 length is 14 residues. With V trimmed by 3 bases and J by 5 bases, 5 bases remained unmatched. The CDR3 here is CASSYSGGETEAFF. The CDR3 coding sequence is TGTGCCAGCAGTTATTCAGGGGGCGAAACTGAAGCTTTCTTT.

This rearrangement joins TRBV9 to TRBJ2-7, with a tentative D call TRBD1 (6 bases). The length of the CDR3 is 14 residues. Deletions cut 4 bases from V and 3 bases from J, with 14 bases between. Germline CDR1 reads SGDLS; CDR2 reads YYNGEE. This CDR3 reads CASSYRDTFYEQYF. The DNA for the CDR3 is TGTGCCAGCAGCTACCGGGACACATTCTACGAGCAGTACTTC.

The chain carries TRBV5-6 and TRBJ2-3, with D perhaps TRBD2 (5 bases). Germline V lookup: CDR1 SGHDT, CDR2 YYEEEE. V was pared by 3 bases and J by 5 bases, with 10 bases between. The CDR3 loop spans 13 amino acids. DNA of the CDR3: TGTGCCAGCAGCTACGGAGCGGTAGATACGCAGTATTTT. It is translated as CASSYGAVDTQYF.

This chain uses TRBV4-2 with TRBJ1-2; D gene ambiguous. The ends were cut back, 2 bases at V and 5 bases at J, with 15 bases in the middle. Germline V gene lookup returns CDR1 LGHNA and CDR2 YNFKEQ. CDR3 length: 15 residues. CDR3 protein: CASSQTLAGLYGYTF. For the CDR3, the DNA is TGTGCCAGCAGCCAAACCTTGGCAGGATTATATGGCTACACCTTC.

In its sample, this clone was seen a few times. The gene calls are TRBV28 and TRBJ1-2, with TRBD1 matching over 9 bases. Losses at the gene ends were 4 bases for V and 5 bases for J; bases not matched to a gene: 17. Germline CDR1 reads MDHEN; CDR2 reads SYDVKM. This CDR3 has 18 residues. This CDR3 is CASSSTNHRGLGDYGYTF. The CDR3 nucleotides are TGTGCCAGCAGTTCCACGAACCACAGGGGGCTGGGTGATTATGGCTACACCTTC.

This clone was observed a few times. The J gene is TRBJ1-2, the V gene TRBV6-5, with 8 nucleotides matching TRBD1. Germline CDR1 is MNHEY and CDR2 is SVGAGI. The CDR3 runs 13 residues. V gave up 2 bases and J gave up 8 bases; unmatched junction bases: 4. The CDR3 region has the DNA TGTGCCAGCAGTTACGAACAGGGGGGCGGCTACACCTTC. Protein: CASSYEQGGGYTF.

The CDR3 bases are TGTGCCAGTAGTATCTCTAGCGGGGGTGTAGATACGCAGTATTTT. Protein: CASSISSGGVDTQYF. V gene TRBV19 combines with J gene TRBJ2-3; 10 bases line up with TRBD2. V gave up 3 bases and J gave up 5 bases; unmatched junction bases: 5. CDR3 length equals 15 residues. Germline V gives CDR1 LNHDA, CDR2 SQIVND (reference sequence).

V gene TRBV6-4 combines with J gene TRBJ2-3, with 9 bases fitting TRBD1. Germline assignment: CDR1 MRHNA and CDR2 SNTAGT. The CDR3 is made up of 14 amino acids. V dropped 4 bases and J dropped 4; count of bases not matched to a gene: 3. In DNA form, the CDR3 reads TGTGCCAGCAGTGGGACAGGGGAGGCAGATACGCAGTATTTT. This sequence encodes CASSGTGEADTQYF.